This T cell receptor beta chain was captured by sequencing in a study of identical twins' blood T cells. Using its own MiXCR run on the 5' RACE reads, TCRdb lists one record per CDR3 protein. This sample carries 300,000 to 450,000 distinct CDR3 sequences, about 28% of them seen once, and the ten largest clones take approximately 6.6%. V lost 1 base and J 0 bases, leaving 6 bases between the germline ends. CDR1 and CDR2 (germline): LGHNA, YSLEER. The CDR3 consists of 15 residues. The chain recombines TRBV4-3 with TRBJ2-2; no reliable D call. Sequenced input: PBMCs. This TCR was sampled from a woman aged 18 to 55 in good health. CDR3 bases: TGCGCCAGCAGCCAAGTCTCCTCGAACACCGGGGAGCTGTTTTTT. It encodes CASSQVSSNTGELFF.